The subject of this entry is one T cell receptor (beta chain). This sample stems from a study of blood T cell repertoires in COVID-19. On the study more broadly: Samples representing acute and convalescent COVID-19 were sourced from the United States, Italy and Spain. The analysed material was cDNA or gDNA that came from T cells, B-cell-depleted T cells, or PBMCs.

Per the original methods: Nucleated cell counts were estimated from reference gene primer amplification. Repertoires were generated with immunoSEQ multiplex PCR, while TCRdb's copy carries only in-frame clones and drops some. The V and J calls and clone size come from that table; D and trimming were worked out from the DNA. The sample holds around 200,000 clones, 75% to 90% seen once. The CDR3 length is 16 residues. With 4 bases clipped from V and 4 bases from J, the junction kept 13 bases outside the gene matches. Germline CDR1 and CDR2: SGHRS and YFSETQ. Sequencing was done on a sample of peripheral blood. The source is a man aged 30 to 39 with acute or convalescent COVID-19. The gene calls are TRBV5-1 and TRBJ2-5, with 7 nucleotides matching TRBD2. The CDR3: CASSGRRASGGETQYF. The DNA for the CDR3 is TGCGCCAGCAGCGGGCGCCGGGCTAGCGGCGGAGAGACCCAGTACTTC.